Following are 5 T cell receptor beta chains from one sample sequenced in a study of blood T cells in healthy people across ages. The second PCR ran about 6 to 12 cycles with a sample-barcoded 5' primer and J-beta primers. Using its own MiXCR run on the 5' RACE reads, TCRdb lists one record per CDR3 protein. The sample includes over a million distinct CDR3 sequences, over 35% of them seen just once. The sequencing sample was made of blood. The receptors come from a woman aged 55-70 years in good health.

The V gene is TRBV2, the J gene TRBJ2-4; the D is unclear. The DNA end lines up better with TRBJ2-7; the J call may be wrong. This CDR3 has 11 residues. CDR1 and CDR2 from the germline V gene are SNHLY and FYNNEI. Written as DNA, the CDR3 is TGTGCCAGCAGCGGGCTGAGCGAGCAGTACTTC. It encodes CASSGLSEQYF.

J is TRBJ2-7 and V is TRBV20-1; D may be TRBD2 (5 bases). V dropped 0 bases and J dropped 2 bases, with 14 bases sitting between them. The germline V gene has CDR1 DFQATT and CDR2 SNEGSKA (reference sequence). The CDR3 runs 15 residues. The CDR3 DNA reads TGCAGTGCTAGAGACGGACTCGGCCCGACCTACGAGCAGTACTTC. Its protein is CSARDGLGPTYEQYF.

The V gene is TRBV5-1, the J gene TRBJ2-5, with 7 bases matching TRBD2. With the DNA end fitting TRBJ2-7 better, the J assignment may be wrong. The CDR3 contains 14 residues. Germline V gives CDR1 SGHRS, CDR2 YFSETQ. The CDR3: CASSSGTTFYEQYF. The DNA for the CDR3 is TGCGCCAGCAGCTCCGGGACTACCTTCTACGAGCAGTACTTC.

The chain joins TRBV29-1 to TRBJ2-1; 7 bases map to TRBD2. Trimming removed 4 bases from V and 5 bases from J; junction bases left unmatched: 2. This CDR3 is built from 12 residues. Germline V gives CDR1 SQVTM, CDR2 ANQGSEA. The CDR3 is CSVGLADNEQFF. The CDR3 nucleotides are TGCAGCGTTGGACTAGCCGACAATGAGCAGTTCTTC.

V gene TRBV20-1 combines with J gene TRBJ2-7, with D possibly TRBD2 on 5 matching bases. The CDR3 extends over 12 amino acids. Germline loops: CDR1 DFQATT, CDR2 SNEGSKA (reference sequence). V was pared by 3 bases and J by 3 bases, with 9 bases between. The CDR3 protein is CSARAGDYEQYF. Here the CDR3 DNA reads TGCAGTGCTAGGGCCGGGGACTACGAGCAGTACTTC.